The present entry profiles one T cell receptor (beta chain) with its context. Its antigen is not known. Treatment specified: roughly 10-day PBMC culture with coronavirus spike peptide pools or control peptides (ViraFEST assay). From germline, CDR1 is SGHTA and CDR2 FQGTGA. The CDR3 loop spans 16 amino acids. V was clipped by 5 bases and J by 2 bases; unmatched bases: 7. This record comes from a study of vaccination and CD4 T cells after COVID-19. Cultured CD4+ T cells had their DNA profiled by the Oncomine TCR Beta short-read assay. In TCRdb, the PCR reads were re-called with MiXCR into one record per CDR3 protein. The sample lists approximately 13,000 distinct CDR3 sequences; around 40% were seen once.

This sequence joins TRBV7-3 and TRBJ2-1; TRBD2 matches at 9 bases. Material for sequencing was CD4+ T cells from blood, cultured in vitro. This clonotype was obtained from a human donor who had recovered from COVID-19. The CDR3 region has the DNA TGTGCCAGCAGCGAAAATAGCGGGAGTGCCTACAATGAGCAGTTCTTC. Its protein is CASSENSGSAYNEQFF.